This record concerns one T cell receptor (beta chain) sequence. Its specificity is not known. Germline CDR1 SGDLS, CDR2 YYNGEE. CDR3 size: 13 residues. Every TCR library drew on about 3.5 ug of total RNA. No DNA is given; TCRdb re-called the 5' RACE reads and lists each CDR3 protein once. The sample data list some 450,000 distinct CDR3 sequences. This sample was included in a study of monozygotic twins with inflammatory bowel disease. Study results and limitations: Limited power may explain why concordant and discordant twins showed no difference in repertoire similarity. Heterogeneous immunosuppressive treatment regimens may have introduced variability into patient repertoires.

The rearrangement uses TRBV9 and TRBJ2-7. Sequencing input: blood. This clonotype originated in a human donor with ulcerative colitis or Crohn's disease, or a healthy co-twin of an affected twin (not recorded which). CDR3 region: CASSVAGSGEQYF.